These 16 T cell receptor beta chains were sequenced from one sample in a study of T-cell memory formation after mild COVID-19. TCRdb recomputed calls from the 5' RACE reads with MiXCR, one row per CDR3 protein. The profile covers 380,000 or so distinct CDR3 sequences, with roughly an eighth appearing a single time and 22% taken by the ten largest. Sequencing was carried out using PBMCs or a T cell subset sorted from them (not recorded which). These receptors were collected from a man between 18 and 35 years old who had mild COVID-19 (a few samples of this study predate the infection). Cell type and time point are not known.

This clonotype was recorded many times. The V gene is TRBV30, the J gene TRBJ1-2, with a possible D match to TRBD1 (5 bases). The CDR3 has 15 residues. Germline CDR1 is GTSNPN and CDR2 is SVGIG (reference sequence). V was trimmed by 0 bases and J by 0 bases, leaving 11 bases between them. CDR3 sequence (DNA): TGTGCCTGGAGTGTGCCAGGGCGGCCTAACTATGGCTACACCTTC. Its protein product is CAWSVPGRPNYGYTF.

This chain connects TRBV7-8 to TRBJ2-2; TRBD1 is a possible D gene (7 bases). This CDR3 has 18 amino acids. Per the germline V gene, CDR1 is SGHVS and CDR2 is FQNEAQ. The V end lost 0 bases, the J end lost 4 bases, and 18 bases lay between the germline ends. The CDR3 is CASSLAQTRQGGTGELFF. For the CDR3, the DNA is TGTGCCAGCAGCTTAGCGCAGACTAGACAGGGTGGCACCGGGGAGCTGTTTTTT.

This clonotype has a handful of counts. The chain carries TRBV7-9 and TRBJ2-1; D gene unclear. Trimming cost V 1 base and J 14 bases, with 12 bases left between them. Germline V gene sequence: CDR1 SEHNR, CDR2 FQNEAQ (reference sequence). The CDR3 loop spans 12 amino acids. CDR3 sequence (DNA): TGTGCCAGCAGCTTAGGTAACAAGGACGAGTTCTTC. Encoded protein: CASSLGNKDEFF. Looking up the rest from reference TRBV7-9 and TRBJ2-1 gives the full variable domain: DTGVSQNPRHKITKRGQNVTFRCDPISEHNRLYWYRQTLGQGPEFLTYFQNEAQLEKSRLLSDRFSAERPKGSFSTLEIQRTEQGDSAMYLCASSLGNKDEFFGPGTRLTVL.

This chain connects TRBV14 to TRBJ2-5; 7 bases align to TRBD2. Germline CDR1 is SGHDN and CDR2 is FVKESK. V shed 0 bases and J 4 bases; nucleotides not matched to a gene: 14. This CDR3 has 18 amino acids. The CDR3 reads CASSQDVASGLPRETQYF. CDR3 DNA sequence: TGTGCCAGCAGCCAAGATGTGGCTAGCGGACTACCAAGAGAGACCCAGTACTTC.

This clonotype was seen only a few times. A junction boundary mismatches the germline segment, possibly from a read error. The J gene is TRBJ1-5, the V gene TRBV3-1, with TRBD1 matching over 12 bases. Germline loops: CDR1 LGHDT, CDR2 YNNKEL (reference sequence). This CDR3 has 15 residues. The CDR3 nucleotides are TGTGCCAGCAGTCAAGGGACAGGGGGCGATCAGCCCCAGCATTTT. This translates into CASSQGTGGDQPQHF.

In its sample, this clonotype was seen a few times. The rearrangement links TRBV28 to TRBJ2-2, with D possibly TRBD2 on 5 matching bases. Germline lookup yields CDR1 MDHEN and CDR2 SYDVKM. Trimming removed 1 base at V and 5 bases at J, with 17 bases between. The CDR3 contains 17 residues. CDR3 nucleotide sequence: TGTGCCAGCAGTTTATTGTGGGAGCATAAGTTAACCGGGGAGCTGTTTTTT. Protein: CASSLLWEHKLTGELFF.

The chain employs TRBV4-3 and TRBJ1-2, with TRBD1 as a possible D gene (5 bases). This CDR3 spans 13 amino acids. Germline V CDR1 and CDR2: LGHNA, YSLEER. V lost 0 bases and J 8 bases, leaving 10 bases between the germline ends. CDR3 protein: CASSQDRVGGYTF. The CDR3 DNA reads TGCGCCAGCAGCCAAGACAGGGTGGGAGGCTACACCTTC.

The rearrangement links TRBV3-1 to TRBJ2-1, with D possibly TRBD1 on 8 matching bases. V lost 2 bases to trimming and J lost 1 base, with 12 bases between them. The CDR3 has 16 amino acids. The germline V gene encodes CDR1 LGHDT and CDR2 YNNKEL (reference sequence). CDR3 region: CASSQNRGGSYNEQFF. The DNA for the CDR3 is TGTGCCAGCAGCCAAAACAGGGGGGGTTCCTACAATGAGCAGTTCTTC.

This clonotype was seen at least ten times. CDR3 region: CASSATRSPYNEQFF. The CDR3 DNA reads as TGTGCCAGCAGCGCCACTAGATCCCCCTACAATGAGCAGTTCTTC. This chain uses TRBV7-2 with TRBJ2-1; D is possibly TRBD2 (5 bases). The CDR3 is made up of 15 amino acids. Germline CDR1 reads SGHTA; CDR2 reads FQGNSA. V lost 5 bases and J lost 2, with 13 bases in between.

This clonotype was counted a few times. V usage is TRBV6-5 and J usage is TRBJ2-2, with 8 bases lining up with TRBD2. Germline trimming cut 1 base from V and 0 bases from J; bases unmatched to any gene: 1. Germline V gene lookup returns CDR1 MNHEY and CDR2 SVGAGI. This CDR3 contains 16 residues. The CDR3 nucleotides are TGTGCCAGCAGTTACTGGCGGGGGGCGAACACCGGGGAGCTGTTTTTT. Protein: CASSYWRGANTGELFF.

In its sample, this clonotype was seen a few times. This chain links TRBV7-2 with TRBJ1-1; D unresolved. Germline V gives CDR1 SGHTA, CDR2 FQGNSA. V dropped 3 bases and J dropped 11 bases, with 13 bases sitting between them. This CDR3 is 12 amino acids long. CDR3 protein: CASSLATGPAFF. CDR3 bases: TGTGCCAGCAGCTTGGCGACTGGGCCGGCTTTCTTT. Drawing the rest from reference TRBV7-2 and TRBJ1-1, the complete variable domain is GAGVSQSPSNKVTEKGKDVELRCDPISGHTALYWYRQSLGQGLEFLIYFQGNSAPDKSGLPSDRFSAERTGGSVSTLTIQRTQQEDSAVYLCASSLATGPAFFGQGTRLTVV.

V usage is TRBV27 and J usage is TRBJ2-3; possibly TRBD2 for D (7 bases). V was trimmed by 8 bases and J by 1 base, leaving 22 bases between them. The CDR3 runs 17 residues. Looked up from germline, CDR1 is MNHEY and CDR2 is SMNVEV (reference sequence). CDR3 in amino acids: CASAGRGPPRRTDTQYF. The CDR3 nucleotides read TGTGCCAGCGCGGGGCGGGGGCCCCCCCGACGCACAGATACGCAGTATTTT.

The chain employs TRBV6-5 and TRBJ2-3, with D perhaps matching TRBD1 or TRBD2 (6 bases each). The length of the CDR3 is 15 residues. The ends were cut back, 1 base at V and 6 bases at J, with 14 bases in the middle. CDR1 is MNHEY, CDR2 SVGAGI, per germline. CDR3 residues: CASSYLGGLSDTQYF. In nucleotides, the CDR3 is TGTGCCAGCAGTTACTTGGGGGGCCTGTCTGATACGCAGTATTTT.

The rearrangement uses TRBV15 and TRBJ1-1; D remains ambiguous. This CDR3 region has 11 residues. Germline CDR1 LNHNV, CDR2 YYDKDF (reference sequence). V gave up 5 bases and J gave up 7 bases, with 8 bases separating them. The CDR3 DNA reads TGTGCCACCAGCGAAGGGATTGAAGCTTTCTTT. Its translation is CATSEGIEAFF. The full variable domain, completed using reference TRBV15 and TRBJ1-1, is DAMVIQNPRYQVTQFGKPVTLSCSQTLNHNVMYWYQQKSSQAPKLLFHYYDKDFNNEADTPDNFQSRRPNTSFCFLDIRSPGLGDTAMYLCATSEGIEAFFGQGTRLTVV.

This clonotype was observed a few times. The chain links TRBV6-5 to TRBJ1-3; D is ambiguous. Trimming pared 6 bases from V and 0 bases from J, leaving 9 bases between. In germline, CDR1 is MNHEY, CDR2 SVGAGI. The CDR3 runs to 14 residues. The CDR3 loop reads CASSTRTSGNTIYF. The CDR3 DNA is TGTGCCAGCAGCACCCGTACCTCTGGAAACACCATATATTTT.

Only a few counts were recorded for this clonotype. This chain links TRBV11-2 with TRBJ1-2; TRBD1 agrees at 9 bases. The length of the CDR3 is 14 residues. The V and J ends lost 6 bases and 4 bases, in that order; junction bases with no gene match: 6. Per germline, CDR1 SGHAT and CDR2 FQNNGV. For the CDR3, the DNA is TGTGCCAGCAGGAATACAGGGGGCGGCTATGGCTACACCTTC. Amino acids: CASRNTGGGYGYTF. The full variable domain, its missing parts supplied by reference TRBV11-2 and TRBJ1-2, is EAGVAQSPRYKIIEKRQSVAFWCNPISGHATLYWYQQILGQGPKLLIQFQNNGVVDDSQLPKDRFSAERLKGVDSTLKIQPAKLEDSAVYLCASRNTGGGYGYTFGSGTRLTVV.